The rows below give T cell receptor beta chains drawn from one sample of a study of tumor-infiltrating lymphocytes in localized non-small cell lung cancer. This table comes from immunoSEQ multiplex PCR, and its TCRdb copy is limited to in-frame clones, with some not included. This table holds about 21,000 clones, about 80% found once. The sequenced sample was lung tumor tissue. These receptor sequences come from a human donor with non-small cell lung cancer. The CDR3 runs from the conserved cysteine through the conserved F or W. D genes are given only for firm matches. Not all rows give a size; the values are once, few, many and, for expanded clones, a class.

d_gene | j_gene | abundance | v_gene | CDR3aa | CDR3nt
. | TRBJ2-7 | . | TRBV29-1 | CSVGAPSYEQYF | TGCAGCGTTGGGGCCCCTAGCTACGAGCAGTACTTC
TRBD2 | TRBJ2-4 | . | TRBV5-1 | CASSGGLATIGNIQYF | TGCGCCAGCAGCGGGGGACTAGCGACCATTGGAAACATTCAGTACTTC
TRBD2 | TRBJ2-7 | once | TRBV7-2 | CASSLESTSAYEQYF | TGTGCCAGCAGCTTAGAATCGACTAGCGCCTACGAGCAGTACTTC
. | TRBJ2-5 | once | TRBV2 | CASSESGVVPETQYF | TGTGCCAGCAGTGAATCGGGAGTCGTCCCAGAGACCCAGTACTTC
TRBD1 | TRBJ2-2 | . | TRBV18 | CASSPEDRAVSGELFF | TGTGCCAGCTCACCAGAGGACAGGGCGGTCTCCGGGGAGCTGTTTTTT
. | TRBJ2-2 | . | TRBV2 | CASSPQGTGELFF | TGTGCCAGCAGCCCCCAGGGGACCGGGGAGCTGTTTTTT
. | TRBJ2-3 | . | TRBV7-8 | CASSLGTRTDTQYF | TGTGCCAGCAGCTTGGGGACCCGCACAGATACGCAGTATTTT
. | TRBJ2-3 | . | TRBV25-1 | CASSALGEIEADTQYF | TGTGCCAGCTCCGCCCTAGGGGAGATCGAGGCAGATACGCAGTATTTT
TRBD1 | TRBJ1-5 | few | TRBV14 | CASSQDNSLGTDPNQPQHF | TGTGCCAGCAGCCAAGACAACTCATTGGGGACAGACCCCAATCAGCCCCAGCATTTT
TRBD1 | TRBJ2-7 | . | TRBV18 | CASSPGQTYEQYF | TGTGCCAGCTCACCGGGACAGACCTACGAGCAGTACTTC
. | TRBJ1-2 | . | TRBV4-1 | CASSQDPTGGVYGYTF | TGCGCCAGCAGCCAGGATCCGACAGGAGGGGTCTATGGCTACACCTTC
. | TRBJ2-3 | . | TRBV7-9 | CASSLSRAGTDTQYF | TGTGCCAGCAGCTTATCGAGGGCAGGGACAGATACGCAGTATTTT
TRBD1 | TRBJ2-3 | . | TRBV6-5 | CASSYSSGQGTATQYF | TGTGCCAGCAGTTACTCGAGCGGACAGGGTACGGCTACGCAGTATTTT
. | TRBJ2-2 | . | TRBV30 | CAWSLGSNTGELFF | TGTGCCTGGAGCCTGGGCTCGAACACCGGGGAGCTGTTTTTT
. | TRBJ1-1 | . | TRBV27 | CASSFGAGGEAFF | TGTGCCAGCAGTTTCGGCGCTGGGGGTGAAGCTTTCTTT
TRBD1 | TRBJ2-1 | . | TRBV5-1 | CASAPAGGWGNEQFF | TGCGCCAGCGCCCCGGCAGGGGGCTGGGGCAATGAGCAGTTCTTC
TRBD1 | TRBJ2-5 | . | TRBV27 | CASRGQGETQYF | TGTGCCAGCAGGGGACAGGGCGAGACCCAGTACTTC
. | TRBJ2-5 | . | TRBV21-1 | CASSPEKGQETQYF | TGTGCCAGCAGCCCGGAGAAGGGACAAGAGACCCAGTACTTC
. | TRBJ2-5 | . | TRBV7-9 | CASSLSQGNKETQYF | TGTGCCAGCAGCTTAAGTCAGGGAAACAAAGAGACCCAGTACTTC
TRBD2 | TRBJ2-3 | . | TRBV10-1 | CASSESILAGDTQYF | TGCGCCAGCAGTGAGTCGATACTAGCGGGGGATACGCAGTATTTT
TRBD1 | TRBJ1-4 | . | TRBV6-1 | CASSERGWGTGTEKLFF | TGTGCCAGCAGTGAACGCGGTTGGGGGACAGGGACCGAAAAACTGTTTTTT
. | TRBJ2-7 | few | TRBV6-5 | CASGSINEQYF | TGTGCCAGCGGGAGCATCAACGAGCAGTACTTC
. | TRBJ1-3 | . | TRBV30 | CACTGSTNTIYF | TGTGCCTGTACAGGGTCCACCAACACCATATATTTT
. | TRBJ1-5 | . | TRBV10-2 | CASSGGGGNQPQHF | TGCGCCAGCTCGGGGGGGGGCGGCAATCAGCCCCAGCATTTT